The 23 T cell receptor beta chains reported below all come from one sample, sequenced in a study of shared clonotypes between healthy human individuals. Clones were sequenced by immunoSEQ multiplex PCR, and TCRdb holds only the in-frame ones, with some missing. The sample carries 660,000 or so clones, around 96% recorded once. The naive CD8 population came from CD45RO-negative cells selected for CCR7, without terminally differentiated effector memory CD45RA+ cells. Sequenced material: naive CD8+ T cells sorted from blood. The receptors stem from a woman younger than 45 in good health.

This sequence joins TRBV7-9 and TRBJ1-2; D is uncertain. The germline V gene encodes CDR1 SEHNR and CDR2 FQNEAQ (reference sequence). Trimming stripped 3 bases from V and 10 bases from J, with 12 bases between. The CDR3 runs to 12 residues. Here the CDR3 DNA reads TGTGCCAGCAGCTTCGGCCAGGCTGACTACACCTTC. Protein product: CASSFGQADYTF.

V is TRBV29-1 and J is TRBJ1-2, with a tentative D call TRBD1 (5 bases). Germline V gene sequence: CDR1 SQVTM, CDR2 ANQGSEA. Trimming removed 7 bases from V and 12 bases from J, with 21 bases in between. CDR3 length equals 12 residues. The CDR3 loop is CSGISEGLDDTF. DNA for the CDR3: TGCAGCGGTATAAGCGAGGGGCTAGATGACACCTTC.

This chain joins TRBV28 and TRBJ1-2, with D uncertain. The V gene lost 3 bases and the J gene lost 8 bases, with 13 bases spanning the gap. Germline loops: CDR1 MDHEN, CDR2 SYDVKM. The CDR3 is 13 residues long. The CDR3 region has the DNA TGTGCCAGCAGTTTTGGCTGGGGATCGGGCTACACCTTC. This sequence encodes CASSFGWGSGYTF.

This chain links TRBV28 with TRBJ2-7, with TRBD1 matching 10 bases. The length of the CDR3 is 11 residues. Germline V CDR1 and CDR2: MDHEN, SYDVKM. V lost 7 bases, J lost 9 bases, and 3 bases stayed unmatched. The DNA of the CDR3 is TGTGCCAGCAAGACAGGGGGCGGGCAGTACTTC. Translating it yields CASKTGGGQYF.

The rearrangement uses TRBV12-5 and TRBJ2-1; 12 positions match TRBD2. J gave up 8 bases and V 6 bases, and 11 bases lay outside the gene matches. The CDR3 loop spans 16 amino acids. The germline gives CDR1 LGHNT, CDR2 FRNRAP. The CDR3 region is CASGSLLAGGSYEQFF. Written as DNA, the CDR3 is TGTGCTAGTGGGTCCCTACTAGCGGGAGGATCATATGAGCAGTTCTTC.

This chain uses TRBV5-1 with TRBJ1-4; a weak D match, TRBD1 (5 bases). The V gene lost 3 bases and the J gene lost 9 bases, with 27 bases spanning the gap. The CDR3 runs 18 residues. Germline values: CDR1 SGHRS, CDR2 YFSETQ. The CDR3 coding sequence is TGCGCCAGCAGCTACCAAGACAGCACCGAGGGGATGTTGAAAAAACTGTTTTTT. As protein: CASSYQDSTEGMLKKLFF.

This clone was observed once. The chain joins TRBV15 to TRBJ2-3; D may be TRBD2 (5 bases). V gave up 1 base and J gave up 5 bases, with 16 bases separating them. Per the germline V gene, CDR1 is LNHNV and CDR2 is YYDKDF (reference sequence). The CDR3 sequence is 16 residues long. The CDR3, as DNA: TGTGCCACCAGCAGAGCCCCCACTAGTTTCCAAGATACGCAGTATTTT. Translation: CATSRAPTSFQDTQYF.

The J gene is TRBJ2-3, the V gene TRBV25-1, with D perhaps matching TRBD2 (6 bases). The CDR3 contains 16 residues. The germline V and J ends were trimmed by 0 bases and 1 base, with 11 bases remaining between them. CDR1 MGHDK and CDR2 SYGVNS come from the germline V gene. The DNA of the CDR3 is TGTGCCAGCAGTGAATACGGGGGAAAAGGCACAGATACGCAGTATTTT. It encodes CASSEYGGKGTDTQYF.

This chain uses TRBV7-2 with TRBJ2-1; 7 bases match TRBD2. This CDR3 has 17 amino acids. Germline-derived CDR1 and CDR2 are SGHTA and FQGNSA. V shed 5 bases, J shed 1 base, and the junction held 11 bases outside the gene matches. The CDR3 region has the DNA TGTGCCAGCAGCACCCACCCCGGGAGGCGGTCCTACAATGAGCAGTTCTTC. Translation gives CASSTHPGRRSYNEQFF.

This clone has a single count. The chain couples TRBV7-8 to TRBJ1-5; unclear D gene. V gave up 5 bases and J gave up 0 bases, with 17 bases separating them. Germline values: CDR1 SGHVS, CDR2 FQNEAQ. This CDR3 has 17 residues. DNA for the CDR3: TGTGCCAGCAGCCCCGCCGGATCTATCGATAGCAATCAGCCCCAGCATTTT. Protein product: CASSPAGSIDSNQPQHF. Full variable domain (remainder filled in from reference TRBV7-8 and TRBJ1-5): GAGVSQSPRYKVAKRGQDVALRCDPISGHVSLFWYQQALGQGPEFLTYFQNEAQLDKSGLPSDRFFAERPEGSVSTLKIQRTQQEDSAVYLCASSPAGSIDSNQPQHFGDGTRLSIL.

The rearrangement links TRBV27 to TRBJ1-2; D is ambiguous. The CDR3 length is 15 residues. Trimming stripped 0 bases from V and 6 bases from J, with 14 bases between. Germline V gene data show CDR1 as MNHEY and CDR2 as SMNVEV (reference sequence). CDR3 in amino acids: CASSLSGALFNGYTF. For the CDR3, the DNA is TGTGCCAGCAGTTTATCGGGCGCGCTCTTCAATGGCTACACCTTC.

This clone was seen only once. The rearrangement links TRBV28 to TRBJ2-1; a possible D gene is TRBD2 (5 bases). V gave up 3 bases and J gave up 0 bases, with 12 bases separating them. The CDR3 length is 16 residues. The germline V gene has CDR1 MDHEN and CDR2 SYDVKM. This chain's CDR3 is CASSLWRASSYNEQFF. Here the CDR3 DNA reads TGTGCCAGCAGTTTGTGGCGGGCGAGCTCCTACAATGAGCAGTTCTTC. The whole variable domain, remainder taken from reference TRBV28 and TRBJ2-1, is DVKVTQSSRYLVKRTGEKVFLECVQDMDHENMFWYRQDPGLGLRLIYFSYDVKMKEKGDIPEGYSVSREKKERFSLILESASTNQTSMYLCASSLWRASSYNEQFFGPGTRLTVL.

This rearrangement joins TRBV2 to TRBJ1-1; a weak D match, TRBD1 (5 bases). The CDR3 has 12 amino acids. CDR1 is SNHLY and CDR2 is FYNNEI in the germline V gene. V was cut by 6 bases and J by 4 bases, with 9 bases left in between. This CDR3 reads CASRAGPTEAFF. CDR3 nucleotides: TGTGCCAGCAGGGCAGGGCCCACTGAAGCTTTCTTT.

The chain joins TRBV6-5 to TRBJ1-1; D is ambiguous. The germline gives CDR1 MNHEY, CDR2 SVGAGI. This CDR3 has 14 amino acids. Trimming took off 1 base at V and 7 bases at J, with 13 bases between the two ends. CDR3: CASSYWAGGDEAFF. The CDR3 nucleotides read TGTGCCAGCAGTTACTGGGCGGGAGGAGATGAAGCTTTCTTT.

This chain uses TRBV2 with TRBJ2-5; 14 bases are shared with TRBD2. The length of the CDR3 is 16 residues. Germline CDR1 reads SNHLY; CDR2 reads FYNNEI. Losses at the gene ends were 4 bases for V and 0 bases for J; bases not matched to a gene: 1. CDR3 loop: CASSGLAGGYQETQYF. For the CDR3, the DNA is TGTGCCAGCAGTGGACTAGCGGGGGGGTACCAAGAGACCCAGTACTTC.

Of note for this clone: The same CDR3 is also encoded by other DNA sequences in this sample. The chain carries TRBV11-2 and TRBJ2-1; D is perhaps TRBD1 (5 bases). Trimming took 1 base from V and 0 from J, leaving 10 bases between them. The CDR3 consists of 16 residues. Germline CDR1 SGHAT, CDR2 FQNNGV. The CDR3 sequence: CASSLGGGSSYNEQFF. CDR3 coding DNA: TGTGCCAGCAGCTTAGGGGGCGGTAGCTCCTACAATGAGCAGTTCTTC.

The rearrangement uses TRBV28 and TRBJ2-1; D possibly matches TRBD1 or TRBD2 (5 bases each). Looked up from germline, CDR1 is MDHEN and CDR2 is SYDVKM. With 4 bases removed from V and 0 bases from J, the gap between germline ends came to 22 bases. The CDR3 runs 19 residues. The CDR3, as DNA: TGTGCCAGCAGTTGGAGAGAGACGCTCCGGGACCACTCCTACAATGAGCAGTTCTTC. Protein product: CASSWRETLRDHSYNEQFF.

This clone was seen a single time. The chain combines TRBV15 with TRBJ2-2, with 7 bases fitting TRBD1. Germline lookup yields CDR1 LNHNV and CDR2 YYDKDF (reference sequence). Unmatched junction bases numbered 1, after V lost 1 base and J lost 5 bases. The CDR3 extends over 14 amino acids. The CDR3 region is CATSRAQGTGELFF. In DNA form, the CDR3 reads TGTGCCACCAGCAGAGCACAGGGGACCGGGGAGCTGTTTTTT.

The chain is built from TRBV7-7 and TRBJ2-1; D gene unclear. In germline, CDR1 is SSHAT, CDR2 FNYEAQ (reference sequence). V shed 0 bases and J shed 0 bases, with 9 bases lying between them. The CDR3 length is 16 residues. The CDR3 bases are TGTGCCAGCAGCTTAGCCCCCGAGAACTCCTACAATGAGCAGTTCTTC. As protein: CASSLAPENSYNEQFF.

This clone was recorded once. The chain uses TRBV27 and TRBJ2-1; TRBD2 agrees at 8 bases. This CDR3 comprises 14 residues. With V trimmed by 5 bases and J by 10 bases, 10 bases remained unmatched. Per the germline V gene, CDR1 is MNHEY and CDR2 is SMNVEV (reference sequence). CDR3 sequence: CASSPREGSWEQFF. Written as DNA, the CDR3 is TGTGCCAGCAGTCCCCGGGAGGGGTCATGGGAGCAGTTCTTC.

This clone was seen a single time. The V and J genes are TRBV19 and TRBJ2-7; 8 bases map to TRBD2. Germline V lookup: CDR1 LNHDA, CDR2 SQIVND (reference sequence). V dropped 7 bases and J dropped 4; count of bases not matched to a gene: 12. The CDR3 has 15 amino acids. The CDR3 DNA sequence: TGTGCCAGTATAAAAGCGGGAGCGGGGATATACGAGCAGTACTTC. This gives the protein CASIKAGAGIYEQYF.

The chain joins TRBV2 to TRBJ2-1; 8 bases line up with TRBD2. In germline, CDR1 is SNHLY, CDR2 FYNNEI. The CDR3 extends over 13 amino acids. J was trimmed by 5 bases and V by 5 bases; bases with no gene match: 2. CDR3 bases: TGTGCCAGCAGTACTAGCGGAAACAATGAGCAGTTCTTC. This sequence encodes CASSTSGNNEQFF.

CDR3 region: CASKGVGYEQYF. The CDR3 nucleotides are TGTGCCAGCAAGGGGGTTGGCTACGAGCAGTACTTC. V is TRBV6-1 and J is TRBJ2-5, with D perhaps matching TRBD1 (6 bases). The J call could be wrong; TRBJ2-7 is a better fit for the DNA end. The CDR3 length is 12 residues. The germline gives CDR1 MNHNS, CDR2 SASEGT.